This TCR beta chain was sequenced in a study of cytomegalovirus exposure and HLA in healthy donors. Points from the study as a whole: Analyses of presence and absence presupposed an approximately uniform sequencing depth across donors.

Details on this clone: Its antigen remains unknown.

Primers for the PCR totalled 60 Vbeta and 13 Jbeta. Measured with immunoSEQ multiplex PCR; TCRdb has only the in-frame clones, and not every one. The repertoire holds over 150,000 clones, with approximately 80% as singletons. Sequenced input: PBMCs. This sequence originates from a woman between 35 and 50 years old in good health and CMV-seronegative.

The CDR3 region has the DNA TGCACCAGCAGCCAAGATCAAACGGCGGGAGGGGAGACAGATACGCAGTATTTT. Amino acid sequence: CTSSQDQTAGGETDTQYF. The chain is built from TRBV1 and TRBJ2-3; the D call of TRBD2 is as the table states it, not checked on the DNA. TRBV1 is designated a pseudogene. The CDR3 runs to 18 residues.